This T cell receptor beta chain derives from a study of neurological immune-mediated disorders. Study-wide results and caveats: Phylogenetically, 18 of 34 multiple sclerosis patients' repertoires fell into one related-CDR3 cluster, a possible signature. The absence of shared CDR3 amino acid sequences among expanded clones across subjects suggests private repertoires in all groups.

Via MiXCR, TCRdb re-called the 5' RACE reads, giving one row per CDR3 protein. The repertoire holds roughly 52,000 distinct CDR3 sequences, with 3% to 4.5% as singletons. This clonotype was detected many times. Its target is not known. Germline CDR1 DFQATT, CDR2 SNEGSKA (reference sequence). Trimming left V 0 bases short and J 8 bases short, with 7 bases between. The length of the CDR3 is 11 residues. The sequencing input was PBMCs. This sequence originates from a man aged 55 to 70 with multiple sclerosis. The chain uses TRBV20-1 and TRBJ1-1, with a possible D match to TRBD1 (5 bases). DNA of the CDR3: TGCAGTGCTAGAGATTACAGGGAAGCTTTCTTT. This codes for CSARDYREAFF.